This T cell receptor beta chain was captured by sequencing in a study of T cells in Graves' hyperthyroidism and ophthalmopathy. Study background: At initial diagnosis, before any treatment had begun, peripheral blood was obtained. The study's findings and limits: Ophthalmopathy was separated from stable hyperthyroidism by a 13 V-J model.

Amplified TCR beta CDR3 regions came from RNA transcripts. In the first-round RT-PCR of the TCR CDR3, the HTBI primer set was used. Using its own MiXCR run on the multiplex PCR reads, TCRdb lists one record per CDR3 protein. The repertoire holds 550,000 to 700,000 distinct CDR3 sequences, roughly 14% seen once, with about 4.5% in the top ten. The CDR3 is made up of 20 amino acids. From germline, CDR1 is SNHLY and CDR2 FYNNEI. With 3 bases removed from V and 0 bases from J, the gap between germline ends came to 21 bases. About this clonotype: Its antigen is unidentified.

The diagnoses drew upon clinical symptoms, serum thyroxine and TRAb, thyroid ultrasound and orbital computed tomography. The chain couples TRBV2 to TRBJ2-6; D gene ambiguous. What was sequenced was blood. The TCR comes from a woman aged 40 to 50 with Graves' ophthalmopathy. The DNA for the CDR3 is TGTGCCAGCAGTGAGCGGACGGCCTCACTGGGAAGCTCTGGGGCCAACGTCCTGACTTTC. Its translation: CASSERTASLGSSGANVLTF. Together with reference TRBV2 and TRBJ2-6, the CDR3 gives the full variable domain: EPEVTQTPSHQVTQMGQEVILRCVPISNHLYFYWYRQILGQKVEFLVSFYNNEISEKSEIFDDQFSVERPDGSNFTLKIRSTKLEDSAMYFCASSERTASLGSSGANVLTFGAGSRLTVL.